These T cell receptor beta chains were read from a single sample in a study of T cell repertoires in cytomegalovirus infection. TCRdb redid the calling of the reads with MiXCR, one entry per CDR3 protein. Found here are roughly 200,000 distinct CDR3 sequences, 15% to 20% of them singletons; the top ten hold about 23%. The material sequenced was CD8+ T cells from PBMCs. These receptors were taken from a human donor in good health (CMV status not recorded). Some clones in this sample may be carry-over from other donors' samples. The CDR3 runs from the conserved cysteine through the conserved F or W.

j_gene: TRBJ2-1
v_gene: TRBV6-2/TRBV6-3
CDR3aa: CASSRPDTNNEQFF

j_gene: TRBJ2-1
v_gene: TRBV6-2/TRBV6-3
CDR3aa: CASQSGFYNEQFF

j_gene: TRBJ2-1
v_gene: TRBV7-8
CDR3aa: CASSLARQASYNEQFF

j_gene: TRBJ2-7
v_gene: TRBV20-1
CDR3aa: CSARASGGPNKGGDYEQYF

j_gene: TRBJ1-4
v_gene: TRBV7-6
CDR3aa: CASSLGSSEKLFF

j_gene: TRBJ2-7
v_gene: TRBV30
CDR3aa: CAWSLTGGYEQYF

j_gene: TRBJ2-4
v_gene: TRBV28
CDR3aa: CASKPLFDRGQNIQYF

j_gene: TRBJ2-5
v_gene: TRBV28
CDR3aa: CASSPGLAGGLGETQYF

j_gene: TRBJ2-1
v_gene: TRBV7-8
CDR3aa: CASSPESGSGNEQFF

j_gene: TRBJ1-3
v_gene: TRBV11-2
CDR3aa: CASSLVYGGNTIYF

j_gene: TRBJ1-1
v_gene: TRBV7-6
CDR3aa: CASSRGAGTEAFF

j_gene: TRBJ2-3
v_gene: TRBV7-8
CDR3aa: CASSFGGLLPVADTQYF

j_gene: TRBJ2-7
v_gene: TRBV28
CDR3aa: CASRFRVSGDYEQYF

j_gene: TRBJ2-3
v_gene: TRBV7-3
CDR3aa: CASSLRPGWTDTQYF

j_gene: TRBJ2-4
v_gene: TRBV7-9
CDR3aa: CASSLRSGGAKNSQYF

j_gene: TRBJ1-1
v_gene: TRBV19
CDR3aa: CASSIEDSSGKEAFF

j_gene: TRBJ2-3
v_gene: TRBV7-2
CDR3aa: CASSSSRGYGDRWTDTQYF

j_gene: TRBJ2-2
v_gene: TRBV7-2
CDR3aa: CASSHLPGLPANTGELFF

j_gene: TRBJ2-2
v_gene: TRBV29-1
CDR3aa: CSVPGASGELFF

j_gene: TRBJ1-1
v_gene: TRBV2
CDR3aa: CASSGPGQRLKDTEAFF

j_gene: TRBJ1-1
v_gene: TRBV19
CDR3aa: CASSISKNTEAFF

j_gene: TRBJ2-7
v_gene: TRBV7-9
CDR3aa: CASSPRTRPYEQYF

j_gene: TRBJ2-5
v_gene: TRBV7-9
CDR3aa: CASSPRRGGQETQYF

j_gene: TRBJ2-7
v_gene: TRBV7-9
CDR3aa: CASGQGTDEQYF

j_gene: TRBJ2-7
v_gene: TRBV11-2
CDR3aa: CASSLGGGTYEQYF

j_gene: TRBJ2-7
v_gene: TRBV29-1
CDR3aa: CSVVGTSGDGGEQYF

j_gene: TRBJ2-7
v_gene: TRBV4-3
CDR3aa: CASSPGRHRPHEQYF

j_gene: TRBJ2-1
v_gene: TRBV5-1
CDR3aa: CASSSREGTYNEQFF

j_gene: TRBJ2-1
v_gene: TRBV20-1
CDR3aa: CSASGPAGAYNEQFF

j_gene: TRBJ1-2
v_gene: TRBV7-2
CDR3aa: CASSALEERVYGYTF

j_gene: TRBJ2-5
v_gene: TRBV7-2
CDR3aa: CASRRVSAWGETQYF

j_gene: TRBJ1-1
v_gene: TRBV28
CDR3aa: CASSFWTEKAEAFF

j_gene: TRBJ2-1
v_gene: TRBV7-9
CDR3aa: CASSPRGSGGAFEQFF

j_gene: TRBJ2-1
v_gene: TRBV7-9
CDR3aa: CASSSWTSGNNEQFF

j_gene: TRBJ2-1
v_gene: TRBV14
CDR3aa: CASSQDVLFGAGRYNEQFF

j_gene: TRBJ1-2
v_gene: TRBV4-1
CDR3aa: CASSQVPGQRPYGYTF

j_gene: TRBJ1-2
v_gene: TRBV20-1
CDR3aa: CSARDFRKQGNYGYTF

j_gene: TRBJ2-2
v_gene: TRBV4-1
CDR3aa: CASSQVLGGLVGELFF

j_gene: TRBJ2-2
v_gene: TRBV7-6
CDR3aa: CASSSIPGLAKTGELFF

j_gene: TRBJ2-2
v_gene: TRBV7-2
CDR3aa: CASSLSPGLAGNTEELFF

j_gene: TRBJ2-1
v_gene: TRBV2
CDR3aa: CASSEGQGYNEQFF

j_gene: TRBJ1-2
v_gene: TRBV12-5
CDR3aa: CASGFNRDNHHNYGYTF

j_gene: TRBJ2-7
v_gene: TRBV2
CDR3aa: CASRRTDSYEQYF

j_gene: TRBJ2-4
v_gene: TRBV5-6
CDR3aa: CASSTPGRWYIQYF

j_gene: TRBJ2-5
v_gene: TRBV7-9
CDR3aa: CASSLINRGPQETQYF

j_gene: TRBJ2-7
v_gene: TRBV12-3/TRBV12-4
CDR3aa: CASSPSGASSYEQYF

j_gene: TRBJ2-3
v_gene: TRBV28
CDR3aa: CASSLQTGTTDTQYF

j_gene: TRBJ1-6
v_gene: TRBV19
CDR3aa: CASSPTPSSYNSPLHF

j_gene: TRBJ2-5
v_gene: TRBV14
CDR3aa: CASSPAVRQRETQYF

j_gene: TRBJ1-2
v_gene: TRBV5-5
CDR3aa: CASSLLEGRERGYTF

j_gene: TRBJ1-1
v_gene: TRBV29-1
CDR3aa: CSVGMTAGDLVGPVRTEAFF

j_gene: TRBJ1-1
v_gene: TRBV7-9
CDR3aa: CASSLSGVGNTEAFF

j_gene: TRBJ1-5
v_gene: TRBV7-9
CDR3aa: CASSLDTAYSNQPQHF

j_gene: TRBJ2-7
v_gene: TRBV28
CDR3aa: CASRDRDGPREQYF

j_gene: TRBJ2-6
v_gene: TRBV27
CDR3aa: CASRLGISGANVLTF

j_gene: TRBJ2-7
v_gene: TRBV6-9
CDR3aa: CAFALGRGRHEQYF

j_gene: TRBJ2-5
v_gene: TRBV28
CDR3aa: CASSSLRTYPGETQYF

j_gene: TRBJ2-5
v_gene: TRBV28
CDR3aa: CASSFFGQGAETQYF

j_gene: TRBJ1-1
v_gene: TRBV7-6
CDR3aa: CASSLESGTGNTEAFF